This T cell receptor beta chain comes out of a study of shared clonotypes between healthy human individuals. Sorted-subset replicate PCRs used about 190 ng of genomic DNA. This amount corresponded to 33,000 or so T cell genomes. Using immunoSEQ multiplex PCR, the repertoire was profiled, and TCRdb retains in-frame clones only, with some absent. The table includes about 680,000 clones, 92% detected once. Terminally differentiated effector memory CD45RA+ cells were excluded from the naive CD8 cells, which were CD45RO-negative and positively selected for CCR7. All donors qualified as healthy HIV-negative adults and had experienced no recent acute infections or vaccinations. V dropped 8 bases and J dropped 0 bases, with 8 bases sitting between them. Looked up from germline, CDR1 is MNHEY and CDR2 is SMNVEV (reference sequence). This CDR3 spans 13 amino acids.

The source of this sequence is a man aged 30-40 years in good health. Sequencing input: naive CD8+ T cells sorted from blood. V usage is TRBV27 and J usage is TRBJ1-5; D is unresolved. The CDR3 region is CASSGSSNQPQHF. Written as DNA, the CDR3 is TGTGCCAGCTCCGGGTCTAGCAATCAGCCCCAGCATTTT.